This record covers a single TCR beta chain. The target antigen is unknown. This CDR3 is built from 18 residues. Germline V gene lookup returns CDR1 DFQATT and CDR2 SNEGSKA (reference sequence). Researchers prepared the TCRbeta library using unique molecular identifiers, the study reports. TCRdb re-derived calls from the PCR reads in MiXCR, one entry per CDR3 protein. The sample has hundreds of thousands of distinct CDR3 sequences; roughly a tenth are singletons. This sample was taken from a study of T-cell reconstitution after alpha-beta-depleted transplantation in children. Study-level results: As was reported, about two months after transplant, alpha-beta T cells came from several hundred expanded graft clones.

The source is a child under three years old with acute myeloid leukemia, due to receive a stem cell transplant. The chain links TRBV20-1 to TRBJ2-2; the D is unclear. The source material was PBMCs, sampled before TCRalphabeta/CD19-depleted stem cell transplant. The CDR3 sequence: CRGQTMGSYFANTGELFF. CDR3 coding DNA: TGCAGGGGCCAAACTATGGGCAGTTACTTCGCGAACACCGGGGAGCTGTTTTTT.